The rows below give T cell receptor beta chains drawn from one sample of a study of blood T cell repertoires in COVID-19. Sequencing used immunoSEQ multiplex PCR; TCRdb keeps in-frame clones, though not all of them. The sample consists of approximately 200,000 clones, 84% of them appearing once. Material for sequencing was PBMCs or T cells enriched from blood (not recorded which). These receptors all come from a man aged 55 to 70 who had recovered from COVID-19. Each CDR3 is given with its conserved first and last residue. A D gene is named only where the DNA matches it firmly. Clone size is given for some rows only: seen once, a few or many times, or a class if the clone is expanded.

>-|-|TRBV5-6|TRBJ2-7
TGTGCCAGCAGCCCCGGTTCCACCTACGAGCAGTACTTC
CASSPGSTYEQYF
>-|-|TRBV20-1|TRBJ1-3
TGCAGTGCTAGTATCGGGGGACGGAGGGACACCATATATTTT
CSASIGGRRDTIYF
>-|TRBD1|TRBV19|TRBJ1-2
TGTGCCAGTAGTACCGGGACAGGGTTCGATGGCTACACCTTC
CASSTGTGFDGYTF
>-|-|TRBV18|TRBJ2-2
TGTGCCAGCTCACCACCGACAGGACAGAACACCGGGGAGCTGTTTTTT
CASSPPTGQNTGELFF
>few|-|TRBV7-2|TRBJ1-2
TGTGCCAGCAGCTTAACGGGGTCGGGTACTATCGGCTACACCTTC
CASSLTGSGTIGYTF
>few|-|TRBV7-3|TRBJ2-5
TGTGCCAGCAGCTTAATTGGGGGAGGGGGTGAAGAGACCCAGTACTTC
CASSLIGGGGEETQYF
>-|TRBD1|TRBV5-1|TRBJ2-5
TGCGCCAGCAGCCAAGGACAGGGACCTATCCAAGAGACCCAGTACTTC
CASSQGQGPIQETQYF
>-|TRBD2|TRBV11-2|TRBJ2-1
TGTGCCAGCAGCTCCCCCCGGGGGGGCCAGTACAATGAGCAGTTCTTC
CASSSPRGGQYNEQFF
>-|TRBD1|TRBV27|TRBJ1-1
TGTGCCAGCAGCCGCGGCAGGGGGCTGGACACTGAAGCTTTCTTT
CASSRGRGLDTEAFF
>-|-|TRBV18|TRBJ1-1
TGTGCCAGCTCACACGGGATTCCTGAAGCTTTCTTT
CASSHGIPEAFF
>few|TRBD1|TRBV6-6|TRBJ2-3
TGTGCCAGCAGTTCGATGACAGGGACAAGCAAGTATTTT
CASSSMTGTSKYF
>-|TRBD2|TRBV6-6|TRBJ2-3
TGTGCCAGCAGTCGAAAGAATAGCGGGGGGCGTGAGGGTACGCAGTATTTT
CASSRKNSGGREGTQYF
>few|-|TRBV7-3|TRBJ1-1
TGTGCCAGCAGCTTACTCGGGGGCACTGAAGCTTTCTTT
CASSLLGGTEAFF
>-|-|TRBV30|TRBJ1-1
TGTGCCTTAGGGGCGAGGAGCACTGAAGCTTTCTTT
CALGARSTEAFF
>-|-|TRBV12-5|TRBJ1-1
TGTGCTAGTGGTTTGGGTGGGGGAGGCCCTACTGAAGCTTTCTTT
CASGLGGGGPTEAFF
>-|-|TRBV4-2|TRBJ2-1
TGTGCCAGCAGCCAAGGAGAGAGCCCTCTCGACAATGAGCAGTTCTTC
CASSQGESPLDNEQFF
>once|-|TRBV5-5|TRBJ1-5
TGTGCCAGCAGCCCGGATACAGGTGATGTAAAGCCCCAGCATTTT
CASSPDTGDVKPQHF
>-|TRBD1|TRBV5-1|TRBJ1-1
TGCGCCAGCAGCTCCAGGGGGCAGGGCACTGAAGCTTTCTTT
CASSSRGQGTEAFF
>-|-|TRBV6-5|TRBJ2-7
TGTGCCAGCAAACCTCCGAACGCAGGCCGGGAGCAGTACTTC
CASKPPNAGREQYF
>-|-|TRBV7-6|TRBJ2-3
TGTGCCAGCAGCCCCGGGCGGGGAATTACGCAGTATTTT
CASSPGRGITQYF
>-|-|TRBV9|TRBJ2-2
TGTGCCAGCAGGTATGGACAGCGGAACACCGGGGAGCTGTTTTTT
CASRYGQRNTGELFF
>-|TRBD1|TRBV5-1|TRBJ1-1
TGCGCCAGCCAACTCACAGGGGGCGGAAACACTGAAGCTTTCTTT
CASQLTGGGNTEAFF
>-|-|TRBV7-2|TRBJ2-2
TGTGCCAGCAACTTCGACACCGGGGAGCTGTTTTTT
CASNFDTGELFF
>-|TRBD1|TRBV5-8|TRBJ2-3
TGTGCCAGCAGCTTTTCCGGGACAGGGGGTGTAACGCAGTATTTT
CASSFSGTGGVTQYF
>-|TRBD1|TRBV12-3/TRBV12-4|TRBJ2-7
TGTGCCAGCAGTAGGGACAGGGTTCCCGAGCAGTACTTC
CASSRDRVPEQYF
>-|TRBD1|TRBV7-9|TRBJ1-6
TGTGCCAGCAGCTTAGTTGAGGGGGCCTCACCCCTCCACTTT
CASSLVEGASPLHF
>few|-|TRBV18|TRBJ1-2
TGTGCCAGCTCACCAGGAGAGAACTATGGCTACACCTTC
CASSPGENYGYTF
>-|TRBD1|TRBV7-9|TRBJ2-7
TGTGCCAGCACCCTTTCGACGGGGACAGGGGCCCACGAGCAGTACTTC
CASTLSTGTGAHEQYF
>once|TRBD1|TRBV7-9|TRBJ2-2
TGTGCCAGCAGTCGTCCGGGACAGGGGGTATACACCGGGGAGCTGTTTTTT
CASSRPGQGVYTGELFF
>-|-|TRBV21-1|TRBJ2-1
TGTGCCAGCAGCAAAGAGGGAACGGGGGGGGCATACAATGAGCAGTTCTTC
CASSKEGTGGAYNEQFF
>once|TRBD1|TRBV4-2|TRBJ1-5
TGTGCCAGCAGCCTCGGACAGGGACGCAATCAGCCCCAGCATTTT
CASSLGQGRNQPQHF
>-|TRBD1|TRBV2|TRBJ1-2
TGTGCCAGCAGGGCTCGGACAGGAAACTATGGCTACACCTTC
CASRARTGNYGYTF